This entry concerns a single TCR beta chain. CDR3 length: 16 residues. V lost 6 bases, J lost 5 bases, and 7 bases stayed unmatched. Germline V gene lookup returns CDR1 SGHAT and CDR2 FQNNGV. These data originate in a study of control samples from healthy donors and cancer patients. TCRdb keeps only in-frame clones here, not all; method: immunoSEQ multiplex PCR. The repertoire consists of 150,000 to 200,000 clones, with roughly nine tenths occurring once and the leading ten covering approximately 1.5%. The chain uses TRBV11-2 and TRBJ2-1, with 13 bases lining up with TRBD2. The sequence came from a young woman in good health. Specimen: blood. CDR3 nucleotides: TGTGCCAGCAGGGAGACTAGCGGGGGGTCTCACAATGAGCAGTTCTTC. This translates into CASRETSGGSHNEQFF. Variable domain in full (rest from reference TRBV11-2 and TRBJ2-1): EAGVAQSPRYKIIEKRQSVAFWCNPISGHATLYWYQQILGQGPKLLIQFQNNGVVDDSQLPKDRFSAERLKGVDSTLKIQPAKLEDSAVYLCASRETSGGSHNEQFFGPGTRLTVL.